This T cell receptor beta chain appears in the sequencing data of a study of cytomegalovirus exposure and HLA in healthy donors. Notes on the study in general: For TCR beta chains, V- and J-gene trimming was later linked to a missense DCLRE1C variant. Despite most TCR sequences being rare, some public TCRs occurred in many donors.

Germline lookup yields CDR1 MNHEY and CDR2 SVGAGI. The ends were cut back, 6 bases at V and 8 bases at J, with 16 bases in the middle. The CDR3 covers 13 residues. Remarks on this clone: The antigen remains undetermined.

Researchers ran the PCR with 60 Vbeta and 13 Jbeta primers. TCRdb's table, derived via immunoSEQ multiplex PCR, lists solely in-frame clones and lacks some. In total, the table holds some 120,000 clones. The sample taken for sequencing was PBMCs. This receptor was taken from a man aged 18 to 30 in good health and CMV-seronegative. V gene TRBV6-5 combines with J gene TRBJ1-2, with D perhaps TRBD1 (6 bases). The CDR3 DNA is TGTGCCAGCAGCATTACAGGGTTGCAAGGCTACACCTTC. Amino acids: CASSITGLQGYTF.